Included here is one T cell receptor (beta chain) sequence, with context. Its antigen is unknown. The table came from immunoSEQ multiplex PCR; TCRdb's copy has only in-frame clones and leaves some out. This sample carries about 66,000 clones, under 85% of them seen once, and the ten largest clones take around 0.95%. The sample is drawn from a study of vaccination effects on CD4 cells after COVID-19. CDR1 and CDR2 from the germline V gene are SGHRS and YFSETQ. The CDR3 sequence is 16 residues long. Trimming shortened V by 1 base and J by 0 bases, and 12 bases separated the two germline ends. Before sequencing, viral peptide pools were used by the ViraFEST assay to expand antigen-specific CD4+ T cells. Culturing for approximately 10 days preceded CD4+ T cell isolation. Participants completed two doses of the BNT162b2 or mRNA-1273 vaccine. The authors exchanged half the medium for IL-2 medium on days 3 and 7.

The study, taken as a whole, reports: By a late point after vaccination, infection- and vaccine-induced clones had shrunk markedly through clonal contraction.

The V gene is TRBV5-1, the J gene TRBJ2-3; D may be TRBD1 (6 bases). The sample consisted of CD4+ T cells from PBMCs cultured with HCoV-OC43 spike peptides, taken after COVID-19 vaccination. The sample's subset: HCoV-OC43 spike overlapping peptide pool stimulation. The clonotype originates from a human donor who received a COVID-19 vaccine. CDR3 residues: CASSLLSGASTDTQYF. CDR3 DNA sequence: TGCGCCAGCAGCTTGTTGTCAGGGGCGAGCACAGATACGCAGTATTTT.